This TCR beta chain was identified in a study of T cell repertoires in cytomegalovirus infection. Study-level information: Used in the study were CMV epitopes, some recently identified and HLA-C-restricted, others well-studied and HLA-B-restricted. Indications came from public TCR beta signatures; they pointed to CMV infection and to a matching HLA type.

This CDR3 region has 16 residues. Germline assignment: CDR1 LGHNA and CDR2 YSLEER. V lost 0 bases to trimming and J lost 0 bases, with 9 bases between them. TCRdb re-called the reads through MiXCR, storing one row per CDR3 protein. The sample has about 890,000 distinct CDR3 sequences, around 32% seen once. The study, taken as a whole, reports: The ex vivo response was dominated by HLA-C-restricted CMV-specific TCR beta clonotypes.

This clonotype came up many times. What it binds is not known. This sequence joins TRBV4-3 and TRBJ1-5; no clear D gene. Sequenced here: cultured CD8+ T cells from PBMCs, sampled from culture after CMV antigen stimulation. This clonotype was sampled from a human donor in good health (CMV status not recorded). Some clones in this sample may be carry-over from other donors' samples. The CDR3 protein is CASSQESVYSNQPQHF. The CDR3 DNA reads TGCGCCAGCAGCCAAGAGTCAGTCTATAGCAATCAGCCCCAGCATTTT.